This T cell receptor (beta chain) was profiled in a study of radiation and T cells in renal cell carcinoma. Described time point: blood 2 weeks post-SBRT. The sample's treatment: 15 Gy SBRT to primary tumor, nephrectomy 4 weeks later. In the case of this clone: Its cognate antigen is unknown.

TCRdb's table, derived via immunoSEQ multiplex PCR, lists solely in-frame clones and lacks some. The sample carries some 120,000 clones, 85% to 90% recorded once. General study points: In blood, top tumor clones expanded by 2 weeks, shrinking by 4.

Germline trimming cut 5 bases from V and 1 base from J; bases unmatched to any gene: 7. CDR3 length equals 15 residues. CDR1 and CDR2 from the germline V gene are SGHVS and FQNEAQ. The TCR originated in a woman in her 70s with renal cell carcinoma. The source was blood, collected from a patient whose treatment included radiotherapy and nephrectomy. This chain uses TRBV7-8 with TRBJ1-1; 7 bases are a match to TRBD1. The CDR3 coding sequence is TGTGCCAGCAGCCCGATGACAGGGAGGAACACTGAAGCTTTCTTT. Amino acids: CASSPMTGRNTEAFF.